A selection of T cell receptor beta chains follows, all from one sample in a study of shared clonotypes between healthy human individuals. Sequenced by immunoSEQ multiplex PCR; TCRdb stores in-frame clones only, minus some. The repertoire consists of some 1,400,000 clones, with around 97% occurring once and the leading ten covering over 1%. Material for sequencing was naive CD4+ T cells sorted from blood. These receptors were taken from a man aged 25-45 years in good health. CDR3s include the opening cysteine and the closing phenylalanine or tryptophan. The D gene is left open where the match is weak. The listing skips clone size in some rows; elsewhere it reads once, few, many or a size class.

len,j_gene,d_gene,v_gene,abundance,CDR3nt,CDR3aa
13,TRBJ2-3,.,TRBV5-4,.,TGTGCCAGCAGCTTTGATCGAGGGGATACGCAGTATTTT,CASSFDRGDTQYF
15,TRBJ2-1,.,TRBV6-1,.,TGTGCCAGCAGGACTACAGGTCCTCCATCCGATGAGCAGTTCTTC,CASRTTGPPSDEQFF
15,TRBJ2-5,TRBD1,TRBV9,.,TGTGCCAGCAGCGCAAGGACAGGCATCCAAGAGACCCAGTACTTC,CASSARTGIQETQYF
15,TRBJ2-1,TRBD2,TRBV28,.,TGTGCCAGCAGTTTGCAAGGGCTAGCGGGAGCAATTAGGTTCTTC,CASSLQGLAGAIRFF
13,TRBJ2-3,.,TRBV7-9,.,TGTGCCAGCAGCTTAAGTGTAAAAGATACGCAGTATTTT,CASSLSVKDTQYF
14,TRBJ2-1,.,TRBV18,.,TGTGCCAGCTCAAGCAAGAGCTCCTACAATGAGCAGTTCTTC,CASSSKSSYNEQFF
13,TRBJ1-4,.,TRBV4-2,.,TGTGCCAGCAGCCTCAGACAAAATGAAAAACTGTTTTTT,CASSLRQNEKLFF
16,TRBJ1-5,.,TRBV28,.,TGTGCCAGCAGAGACGGGGAGCGGGGTAGCAATCAGCCCCAGCATTTT,CASRDGERGSNQPQHF
15,TRBJ2-3,.,TRBV5-1,.,TGCGCCAGCAGCTTGGTAGGGGAAAGCACAGATACGCAGTATTTT,CASSLVGESTDTQYF
12,TRBJ2-7,.,TRBV6-1,.,TGTGCCAGCAGTGTTTCGTTCTACGAGCAGTACTTC,CASSVSFYEQYF
14,TRBJ2-3,.,TRBV18,.,TGTGCCAGCTCACCACGCCAGACCGCAGATACGCAGTATTTT,CASSPRQTADTQYF
17,TRBJ2-5,TRBD2,TRBV30,once,TGTGCCTGGAGTGTATTGGGGGGCCTAGCGGGTTCTGAGACCCAGTACTTC,CAWSVLGGLAGSETQYF
22,TRBJ2-1,.,TRBV19,.,TGTGCCAGTAGTACCTTATGGGGACAAGCCGTTGGGGGTGGAAGTGGGCGCAATGAGCAGTTCTTC,CASSTLWGQAVGGGSGRNEQFF
15,TRBJ2-1,TRBD2,TRBV6-5,.,TGTGCCAGCAGGTCGACTAGCGGGAGCTACAATGAGCAGTTCTTC,CASRSTSGSYNEQFF
14,TRBJ2-7,.,TRBV28,.,TGTGCCAGCAGCCCTGGGGGATACTCCTACGAGCAGTACTTC,CASSPGGYSYEQYF
15,TRBJ2-7,.,TRBV19,once,TGTGCCAGTAGTATGGGTCAGGGCAGCTCCTACGAGCAGTACTTC,CASSMGQGSSYEQYF
16,TRBJ2-5,.,TRBV18,.,TGTGCCAGCTCACCGGGCAGGTCCCCAATAGAAGAGACCCAGTACTTC,CASSPGRSPIEETQYF
13,TRBJ1-4,.,TRBV29-1,.,TGCAGCGTTGTTCGGCCTGCTGATGAAAAACTGTTTTTT,CSVVRPADEKLFF
13,TRBJ1-1,.,TRBV14,.,TGTGCCAGCAGCCCCCAGTGGGCGTCTGAAGCTTTCTTT,CASSPQWASEAFF
14,TRBJ2-2,TRBD2,TRBV19,once,TGTGCCAGTAGTTGGACTAGCGGTAGCGGGGAGCTGTTTTTT,CASSWTSGSGELFF
16,TRBJ2-5,.,TRBV6-5,once,TGTGCCAGCAGTTACTCGAACTCTGCGGGGCAAGAGACCCAGTACTTC,CASSYSNSAGQETQYF
16,TRBJ2-3,TRBD2,TRBV5-4,.,TGTGCCAGCAGCTTAGGCGGGAGGTTATACACAGATACGCAGTATTTT,CASSLGGRLYTDTQYF
16,TRBJ2-1,.,TRBV29-1,.,TGCAGCACTTGGGGTGTAGCCGGTATGTATTCCAATGAGCAGTTCTTC,CSTWGVAGMYSNEQFF
20,TRBJ2-1,.,TRBV15,.,TGTGCCACCAGCAGAGAGGTGGTAGGGCTAGCGAGAGCCCCCCACAATGAGCAGTTCTTC,CATSREVVGLARAPHNEQFF
16,TRBJ2-7,TRBD2,TRBV7-9,.,TGTGCCAGCAGCTCTCTGGACGGGACTAGCGGGATTCAGCAGTACTTC,CASSSLDGTSGIQQYF
15,TRBJ1-5,.,TRBV11-2,.,TGTGCCAGCAGCCTGCAGGGGAGGGGCAATCAGCCCCAGCATTTT,CASSLQGRGNQPQHF
11,TRBJ2-7,.,TRBV10-3,.,TGTGCCATCAGCACCGGAGGGGAGCAGTACTTC,CAISTGGEQYF
15,TRBJ2-7,.,TRBV9,.,TGTGCCAGCAGCGTAGGCGGGGGCCGAACCTACGAGCAGTACTTC,CASSVGGGRTYEQYF
13,TRBJ2-1,.,TRBV30,.,TGTGCCTGGAGGGTGTTGGGAACGGGTGAGCAGTTCTTC,CAWRVLGTGEQFF
12,TRBJ2-5,.,TRBV6-5,.,TGTGCCAGCACCTCCCCCACAGGGACCCAGTACTTC,CASTSPTGTQYF
14,TRBJ2-7,.,TRBV7-2,.,TGTGCCAGCAGCTTCGACCCAAGCTCCTACGAGCAGTACTTC,CASSFDPSSYEQYF
17,TRBJ1-5,TRBD1,TRBV7-8,.,TGTGCCAGCAGCTTAGGACGGACAGGGACTTCCAATCAGCCCCAGCATTTT,CASSLGRTGTSNQPQHF
13,TRBJ2-1,.,TRBV5-1,.,TGCGCCAGCAGCTTGGTAGGGATCACTGAGCAGTTCTTC,CASSLVGITEQFF
16,TRBJ2-7,.,TRBV12-5,.,TGTGCTAGCGCGCATATTGGGGTGGGTTCTGCCTACGAGCAGTACTTC,CASAHIGVGSAYEQYF
15,TRBJ2-1,.,TRBV6-5,.,TGTGCCAGCAGTTATCTCCCGAGCTCCTACAATGAGCAGTTCTTC,CASSYLPSSYNEQFF
15,TRBJ1-2,TRBD1,TRBV9,.,TGTGCCAGCAGCCCAGGGGGGCAGGGTCGCTATGGCTACACCTTC,CASSPGGQGRYGYTF
16,TRBJ2-3,TRBD2,TRBV28,.,TGTGCCAGCAGCCTGGGACTAGCGGGAGGGTTAGATACGCAGTATTTT,CASSLGLAGGLDTQYF
15,TRBJ1-1,.,TRBV6-1,once,TGTGCCAGCAGTGAATTACTCGTTGAGAACACTGAAGCTTTCTTT,CASSELLVENTEAFF
15,TRBJ2-7,TRBD2,TRBV18,.,TGTGCCAGCTCACCGAAAGCGGGAGGCTACAACGAGCAGTACTTC,CASSPKAGGYNEQYF
15,TRBJ2-2,TRBD1,TRBV5-5,.,TGTGCCAGCACCCCCGGGACAGGGGTTTCCGGGGAGCTGTTTTTT,CASTPGTGVSGELFF
15,TRBJ2-7,TRBD2,TRBV5-1,.,TGCGCCAGCAGCTCCACAGCGGGAGCAACCTACGAGCAGTACTTC,CASSSTAGATYEQYF
11,TRBJ1-1,.,TRBV20-1,.,TGCAGTGCTAGTCGGGGGACTGAAGCTTTCTTT,CSASRGTEAFF
15,TRBJ2-7,TRBD2,TRBV5-8,.,TGTGCCAGCAGCTCGGGACTAGCGGGACTGTACGAGCAGTACTTC,CASSSGLAGLYEQYF
15,TRBJ2-1,.,TRBV11-3,.,TGTGCCAGCAGCTCGCCGGGACAACCTTACAATGAGCAGTTCTTC,CASSSPGQPYNEQFF
16,TRBJ2-1,TRBD2,TRBV19,.,TGTGCCAGTAGTATAACCGCTAGCGGGGCGTACAATGAGCAGTTCTTC,CASSITASGAYNEQFF
15,TRBJ1-5,TRBD1,TRBV6-6,.,TGTGCCAGCAGTTCCATCGGACAGGGCAATCAGCCCCAGCATTTT,CASSSIGQGNQPQHF
16,TRBJ2-2,TRBD1,TRBV11-1,.,TGTGCCAGCAGCCCCGGGACAGGGGGCGACTTTGGGGAGCTGTTTTTT,CASSPGTGGDFGELFF
13,TRBJ1-1,.,TRBV7-6,few,TGTGCCAGCAGCTTAGGGACCGGGATCCAAGCTTTCTTT,CASSLGTGIQAFF